A single sample gave rise to the 13 T cell receptor beta chains below, sequenced in a study of cytomegalovirus exposure and HLA in healthy donors. With 60 Vbeta and 13 Jbeta primers, the PCR was carried out. Sequenced by immunoSEQ multiplex PCR; TCRdb stores in-frame clones only, minus some. Here the sample table reports roughly 54,000 clones. The sample was PBMCs. These TCRs come from a woman aged 25 to 39 in good health and CMV-seropositive.

The chain has TRBV19 and TRBJ1-5, with D uncertain. The V end was cut by 2 bases, the J end by 1 base, with 15 bases between. CDR3 length: 17 amino acids. Per germline, CDR1 LNHDA and CDR2 SQIVND (reference sequence). CDR3 sequence reads: CASSIRETLKSNQPQHF. The DNA of the CDR3 is TGTGCCAGTAGTATACGGGAAACACTTAAGAGCAATCAGCCCCAGCATTTT.

The chain has TRBV5-6 and TRBJ2-4; TRBD2 matches at 11 bases. Trimming cost V 0 bases and J 7 bases; bases outside gene matches: 9. Germline CDR1 is SGHDT and CDR2 is YYEEEE. The CDR3 covers 17 residues. The CDR3 DNA reads TGTGCCAGCAGCTTGGAATTAGCGGGAGGGCCTGGTAACATTCAGTACTTC. Translation gives CASSLELAGGPGNIQYF.

The genes are TRBV30 and TRBJ1-1, with D uncertain. Germline lookup yields CDR1 GTSNPN and CDR2 SVGIG (reference sequence). Trimming shortened V by 3 bases and J by 1 base, and 9 bases separated the two germline ends. CDR3 length: 13 amino acids. The CDR3 DNA follows: TGTGCCTGGAGGAGTCGGGGGAACACTGAAGCTTTCTTT. It is translated as CAWRSRGNTEAFF.

The rearrangement uses TRBV2 and TRBJ2-2, with no clear D. The CDR3 extends over 14 amino acids. V dropped 7 bases and J dropped 5 bases, with 14 bases sitting between them. Germline CDR1 and CDR2: SNHLY and FYNNEI. CDR3: CASTGSQPTGELFF. The CDR3, as DNA: TGTGCCAGCACTGGGTCACAGCCGACCGGGGAGCTGTTTTTT.

The gene calls are TRBV5-6 and TRBJ1-4, with D possibly TRBD1 on 5 matching bases. V was trimmed by 2 bases and J by 2 bases, leaving 13 bases between them. The CDR3 contains 16 residues. Germline loops: CDR1 SGHDT, CDR2 YYEEEE. CDR3 loop: CASSFWAGPTNEKLFF. The CDR3, as DNA: TGTGCCAGCAGCTTTTGGGCAGGGCCCACTAATGAAAAACTGTTTTTT.

The chain couples TRBV5-1 to TRBJ2-3, with 8 bases fitting TRBD2. The CDR3 runs 16 residues. Trimming cost V 0 bases and J 1 base; bases outside gene matches: 4. Germline V CDR1 and CDR2: SGHRS, YFSETQ. CDR3 in DNA: TGCGCCAGCAGCTTGGAACTAGCGGAGGGCACAGATACGCAGTATTTT. Protein sequence: CASSLELAEGTDTQYF.

V and J are TRBV11-2 and TRBJ1-1; D unclear. The CDR3 covers 13 residues. Germline CDR1 and CDR2: SGHAT and FQNNGV. The V gene lost 0 bases and the J gene lost 2 bases, with 4 bases spanning the gap. The CDR3 is CASSLDHNTEAFF. In nucleotides, the CDR3 is TGTGCCAGCAGCTTAGATCATAACACTGAAGCTTTCTTT.

V and J are TRBV30 and TRBJ2-1, with D perhaps TRBD1 (5 bases). The CDR3 runs 14 residues. Germline V gene lookup returns CDR1 GTSNPN and CDR2 SVGIG (reference sequence). V shed 6 bases and J shed 4 bases, with 16 bases lying between them. The CDR3 sequence is CACTSRASYNEQFF. The CDR3 DNA reads as TGTGCCTGCACGAGCAGGGCTTCTTACAATGAGCAGTTCTTC. The complete variable domain, with remaining parts taken from reference TRBV30 and TRBJ2-1, reads SQTIHQWPATLVQPVGSPLSLECTVEGTSNPNLYWYRQAAGRGLQLLFYSVGIGQISSEVPQNLSASRPQDRQFILSSKKLLLSDSGFYLCACTSRASYNEQFFGPGTRLTVL.

J is TRBJ2-7 and V is TRBV4-1, with 8 bases identical to TRBD2. V lost 1 base, J lost 0 bases, and 5 bases stayed unmatched. From germline, CDR1 is MGHRA and CDR2 YSYEKL. The CDR3 spans 16 residues. CDR3 nucleotides: TGCGCCAGCAGCCAAGTCTACGCGGGGGGCTCCTACGAGCAGTACTTC. This gives the protein CASSQVYAGGSYEQYF.

The CDR3 coding sequence is TGTGCCAGCACCAGACAAAGCAATCAGCCCCAGCATTTT. Encoded protein: CASTRQSNQPQHF. The genes are TRBV5-6 and TRBJ1-5; D call uncertain. V was pared by 6 bases and J by 1 base, with 8 bases between. Germline V CDR1 and CDR2: SGHDT, YYEEEE. The CDR3 contains 13 residues.

The rearrangement joins TRBV9 to TRBJ2-5, with unresolved D. Matching the DNA end better, TRBJ2-7 makes the J call doubtful. This CDR3 is built from 13 residues. Germline values: CDR1 SGDLS, CDR2 YYNGEE. CDR3 bases: TGTGCCAGCAGCGTAGGCACTTCCTACGAGCAGTACTTC. This sequence encodes CASSVGTSYEQYF.

The J gene is TRBJ1-2, the V gene TRBV18; a weak D match, TRBD1 (6 bases). The germline CDR1 and CDR2 sequences are KGHSH and LQKENI. The ends were cut back, 10 bases at V and 8 bases at J, with 20 bases in the middle. This CDR3 has 13 amino acids. CDR3 in amino acids: CATSPEEDSGYTF. For the CDR3, the DNA is TGTGCCACCAGCCCAGAGGAGGACAGCGGCTACACCTTC. Combining the CDR3 with reference TRBV18 and TRBJ1-2 gives the whole variable domain NAGVMQNPRHLVRRRGQEARLRCSPMKGHSHVYWYRQLPEEGLKFMVYLQKENIIDESGMPKERFSAEFPKEGPSILRIQQVVRGDSAAYFCATSPEEDSGYTFGSGTRLTVV.

This chain uses TRBV18 with TRBJ2-7; TRBD2 is a possible D gene (5 bases). V lost 3 bases to trimming and J lost 0 bases, with 6 bases between them. Germline lookup yields CDR1 KGHSH and CDR2 LQKENI. This CDR3 has 13 residues. The CDR3, as DNA: TGTGCCAGCTCACCGGGAGCCTCCTACGAGCAGTACTTC. Translating it yields CASSPGASYEQYF.